This TCR beta chain was obtained from a study of shared clonotypes between healthy human individuals. This CDR3 region has 13 residues. Trimming shortened V by 1 base and J by 8 bases, and 10 bases separated the two germline ends. CDR1 is SGHVS and CDR2 is FNYEAQ in the germline V gene. Assay used: immunoSEQ multiplex PCR; TCRdb lists only in-frame clones, some missing. The sample shows about 1.5 million clones, over 95% of them seen only once. This TCR derives from a man aged 25 to 45 in good health. This sequence joins TRBV7-6 and TRBJ2-3, with D possibly TRBD2 on 6 matching bases. The sample comprised naive CD4+ T cells sorted from blood. Subset reported: CD45RA+ positively selected. CDR3 sequence: CASSLGNGGTQYF. As DNA, the CDR3 is TGTGCCAGCAGCTTAGGGAACGGGGGTACGCAGTATTTT.